This T cell receptor beta chain was recovered during a study of vaccination and CD4 T cells after COVID-19. Study-level information: Each of the control cultures got a CEFX pool, an HIV-1 Nef pool, or no peptide.

Stated treatment: roughly 11-day PBMC culture with coronavirus spike peptide pools or control peptides (ViraFEST assay). The J segment lost 3 bases and the V segment lost 4 bases, leaving 4 bases of the junction unmatched. The CDR3 length is 15 residues. Regarding this clonotype: Its antigen is unidentified.

An Oncomine TCR Beta short-read assay was used to sequence the DNA from cultured CD4+ T cells. TCRdb redid the calling of the PCR reads with MiXCR, one entry per CDR3 protein. The sample holds some 14,000 distinct CDR3 sequences, roughly a third seen once. The TCR comes from a human donor with COVID-19. Input material: cultured CD4+ T cells from blood. V usage is TRBV23-1 and J usage is TRBJ2-5; TRBD1 aligns across 11 bases. TRBV23-1 is classed as an ORF, of uncertain function. The DNA for the CDR3 is TGCGCCAGCAGTCGAGTGGGACAGGGGGAAGAGACCCAGTACTTC. Its translation: CASSRVGQGEETQYF.